The TCR beta chain described here comes from a study of blood T cell repertoires in COVID-19. From germline, CDR1 is MGHRA and CDR2 YSYEKL. Unmatched junction bases numbered 12, after V lost 6 bases and J lost 1 base. This CDR3 has 16 amino acids. Original handling: Estimates of nucleated cell counts were drawn from the amplification of reference gene primers. Here immunoSEQ multiplex PCR was the method, and the copy in TCRdb shows in-frame clones only, minus some. The V and J calls and clone size were taken over from that table, and D and trimming were inferred from the DNA. The data show tens of thousands of clones, 75% to 90% seen once.

Source material: peripheral blood. This receptor was identified in a human donor in a cohort sampled during active COVID-19. This rearrangement joins TRBV4-1 to TRBJ2-7, with TRBD2 matching over 7 bases. CDR3 sequence: CASSHRIAGPSYEQYF. In DNA, the CDR3 is TGCGCCAGCAGTCACAGAATAGCGGGCCCATCCTACGAGCAGTACTTC.